Presented here are 32 T cell receptor beta chains from one specimen sequenced in a study of CD8 T cells in ankylosing spondylitis. Each CDR3 protein is one row after TCRdb ran MiXCR on the 5' RACE reads. This sample has roughly 160,000 distinct CDR3 sequences, with 9.5% to 10% found just once. Sequencing was performed on blood, either unsorted or a sorted T cell fraction (not recorded which). These receptors came from a female donor with ankylosing spondylitis or in good health (not recorded which).

The chain combines TRBV14 with TRBJ2-1; D unclear. Germline V CDR1 and CDR2: SGHDN, FVKESK. Trimming left V 1 base short and J 5 bases short, with 3 bases between. The CDR3 is 12 residues long. CDR3 in DNA: TGTGCCAGCAGCCAAGGGAACAATGAGCAGTTCTTC. Protein: CASSQGNNEQFF.

The V call is TRBV14, the J call TRBJ2-3, with 7 nucleotides matching TRBD2. J was trimmed by 0 bases and V by 4 bases; bases with no gene match: 10. This CDR3 spans 17 amino acids. Germline V CDR1 and CDR2: SGHDN, FVKESK. CDR3 loop: CASSPDRGVPSTDTQYF. CDR3 coding DNA: TGTGCCAGCAGCCCGGACCGGGGGGTACCTAGCACAGATACGCAGTATTTT.

This clonotype has at least ten counts. This chain links TRBV13 with TRBJ1-5; D call uncertain. The length of the CDR3 is 14 residues. Germline lookup yields CDR1 PRHDT and CDR2 FYEKMQ (reference sequence). The V end lost 0 bases, the J end lost 5 bases, and 8 bases lay between the germline ends. The CDR3 nucleotides are TGTGCCAGCAGCTTAGGCCGAGGTGATCAGCCCCAGCATTTT. Protein: CASSLGRGDQPQHF.

The V and J genes are TRBV7-6 and TRBJ2-7; the D call may be TRBD1 or TRBD2 (5 bases each). The germline CDR1 and CDR2 sequences are SGHVS and FNYEAQ. This CDR3 spans 16 amino acids. V was shortened by 0 bases and J by 2 bases, with 14 bases between the two germline ends. DNA of the CDR3: TGTGCCAGCAGCTTAGCGGGGACCCATAGTACCTACGAGCAGTACTTC. As protein: CASSLAGTHSTYEQYF.

This clonotype was seen a handful of times. This chain links TRBV4-2 with TRBJ2-1, with D unresolved. The length of the CDR3 is 13 residues. Looked up from germline, CDR1 is LGHNA and CDR2 is YNFKEQ. The V end lost 3 bases, the J end lost 9 bases, and 12 bases lay between the germline ends. CDR3 sequence: CASSQTTTGEQFF. The CDR3 nucleotides read TGTGCCAGCAGCCAGACAACCACGGGTGAGCAGTTCTTC.

The chain combines TRBV20-1 with TRBJ2-7, with 11 nucleotides matching TRBD1. Germline lookup yields CDR1 DFQATT and CDR2 SNEGSKA (reference sequence). V was clipped by 6 bases and J by 5 bases; unmatched bases: 9. This CDR3 comprises 14 residues. The CDR3 region has the DNA TGCAGTGCCGGGGTGAGGACAGGGGGCGACGAGCAGTACTTC. Translation gives CSAGVRTGGDEQYF.

This clonotype has only a few counts. The chain recombines TRBV5-1 with TRBJ2-1; the match to TRBD2 covers 13 bases. With V trimmed by 4 bases and J by 0 bases, 10 bases remained unmatched. CDR1 is SGHRS, CDR2 YFSETQ, per germline. This CDR3 comprises 19 residues. CDR3 residues: CASSPGTSGVSSSYNEQFF. CDR3 bases: TGCGCCAGCAGCCCTGGGACTAGCGGGGTCTCTAGCTCCTACAATGAGCAGTTCTTC.

This clonotype was seen only a few times. The J gene is TRBJ2-2, the V gene TRBV5-6; either TRBD1 or TRBD2 may supply D (5 bases each). Per the germline V gene, CDR1 is SGHDT and CDR2 is YYEEEE. The CDR3 is 17 amino acids. Trimming took 2 bases from V and 0 from J, leaving 14 bases between them. CDR3 in DNA: TGTGCCAGCAGCTTCGGGGCCGAGCCGTCGAACACCGGGGAGCTGTTTTTT. Its translation is CASSFGAEPSNTGELFF.

The chain couples TRBV24-1 to TRBJ2-3; 8 bases map to TRBD2. Per germline, CDR1 KGHDR and CDR2 SFDVKD. The CDR3 length is 19 residues. With V trimmed by 4 bases and J by 5 bases, 19 bases remained unmatched. Written as DNA, the CDR3 is TGTGCCACCAGTGACCCAGCTGAGACTAGCGTCCCTGGGAGAGATACGCAGTATTTT. Its translation: CATSDPAETSVPGRDTQYF.

There are many counts of this clonotype. The chain has TRBV11-2 and TRBJ1-2, with D hard to call. The CDR3 sequence is 13 residues long. Trimming stripped 2 bases from V and 0 bases from J, with 4 bases between. Germline V gives CDR1 SGHAT, CDR2 FQNNGV. DNA of the CDR3: TGTGCCAGCAGCTTACAGCCTAACTATGGCTACACCTTC. Translation gives CASSLQPNYGYTF.

This clonotype was recorded many times. The rearrangement links TRBV20-1 to TRBJ2-7; 7 nucleotides match TRBD1. Looked up from germline, CDR1 is DFQATT and CDR2 is SNEGSKA (reference sequence). Losses at the gene ends were 1 base for V and 2 bases for J; bases not matched to a gene: 2. The CDR3 extends over 13 amino acids. CDR3 in DNA: TGCAGTGCTAGAGTGACAGGGACCTACGAGCAGTACTTC. This encodes CSARVTGTYEQYF.

The V gene is TRBV13, the J gene TRBJ1-3; D is possibly TRBD1 (6 bases). Germline V gene lookup returns CDR1 PRHDT and CDR2 FYEKMQ (reference sequence). The CDR3 spans 17 residues. Trimming took off 0 bases at V and 7 bases at J, with 19 bases between the two ends. Here the CDR3 reads CASSLGYRVFGQNTIYF. DNA for the CDR3: TGTGCCAGCAGCTTAGGGTACAGGGTATTCGGGCAGAACACCATATATTTT.

The rearrangement joins TRBV12-3 or TRBV12-4 to TRBJ1-2; D not resolved. V was trimmed by 5 bases and J by 1 base, leaving 2 bases between them. The CDR3 totals 11 residues. The CDR3 bases are TGTGCCAGCAGTCGTAACTATGGCTACACCTTC. Protein product: CASSRNYGYTF.

This clonotype was picked up a small number of times. V is TRBV10-2 and J is TRBJ2-5; D is unclear. The CDR3 length is 14 residues. CDR1 is WSHSY and CDR2 is SAAADI in the germline V gene. The V end lost 1 base, the J end lost 4 bases, and 10 bases lay between the germline ends. The CDR3 reads CASSELGLLETQYF. The DNA of the CDR3 is TGCGCCAGCAGTGAGTTAGGTCTCTTAGAGACCCAGTACTTC.

This clonotype was picked up a small number of times. The chain carries TRBV5-1 and TRBJ1-2; 9 nucleotides line up with TRBD1. The length of the CDR3 is 14 residues. The trim removed 5 bases at V and 7 bases at J, leaving 9 bases unmatched. CDR1 SGHRS and CDR2 YFSETQ come from the germline V gene. The CDR3 sequence: CASRMDRGFRGYTF. CDR3 in DNA: TGCGCCAGCAGGATGGACAGGGGATTTCGTGGCTACACCTTC. The variable domain in full, with the rest retrieved from reference TRBV5-1 and TRBJ1-2, is KAGVTQTPRYLIKTRGQQVTLSCSPISGHRSVSWYQQTPGQGLQFLFEYFSETQRNKGNFPGRFSGRQFSNSRSEMNVSTLELGDSALYLCASRMDRGFRGYTFGSGTRLTVV.

This clonotype was counted a few times. This chain joins TRBV29-1 and TRBJ2-1, with D possibly TRBD2 on 5 matching bases. Germline loops: CDR1 SQVTM, CDR2 ANQGSEA. CDR3 length: 14 residues. V lost 1 base, J lost 6 bases, and 13 bases lay in between. The CDR3 is CSVEASSDGNEQFF. The CDR3 region has the DNA TGCAGCGTTGAAGCGAGTAGCGATGGCAATGAGCAGTTCTTC.

This clonotype was recorded many times. The gene calls are TRBV2 and TRBJ2-1; D is unclear. Trimming removed 1 base from V and 15 bases from J, with 16 bases in between. The CDR3 extends over 13 amino acids. Germline V lookup: CDR1 SNHLY, CDR2 FYNNEI. The DNA of the CDR3 is TGTGCCAGCAGTGAAGAACTTGGGCCCCAACGGTTCTTC. This gives the protein CASSEELGPQRFF.

This clonotype was recorded a few times. V and J are TRBV6-1 and TRBJ1-5; D is ambiguous. The ends were cut back, 6 bases at V and 5 bases at J, with 17 bases in the middle. The CDR3 has 15 amino acids. The V gene's germline CDR1 is MNHNS and CDR2 SASEGT. The CDR3 DNA sequence: TGTGCCAGCAGCCATCGGCTATCGGCCGATCAGCCCCAGCATTTT. This gives the protein CASSHRLSADQPQHF.

This clonotype was seen only a few times. The chain combines TRBV7-9 with TRBJ2-7; 7 positions agree with TRBD2. V was pared by 6 bases and J by 7 bases, with 12 bases of the junction left unmatched. This CDR3 region has 14 residues. Germline assignment: CDR1 SEHNR and CDR2 FQNEAQ (reference sequence). CDR3: CASRNEGLTWEQYF. The CDR3 DNA sequence: TGTGCCAGCAGGAACGAGGGACTAACGTGGGAGCAGTACTTC.

This clonotype occurred many times. The V and J genes are TRBV28 and TRBJ2-4, with 13 positions matching TRBD2. CDR1 and CDR2 from the germline V gene are MDHEN and SYDVKM. The J segment lost 5 bases and the V segment lost 5 bases, leaving 6 bases of the junction unmatched. This CDR3 spans 16 amino acids. The chain's CDR3 is CASSKLAGGPENIQYF. The CDR3 coding sequence is TGTGCCAGCAGTAAACTAGCGGGAGGGCCGGAAAACATTCAGTACTTC. Combining the CDR3 with reference TRBV28 and TRBJ2-4 gives the whole variable domain DVKVTQSSRYLVKRTGEKVFLECVQDMDHENMFWYRQDPGLGLRLIYFSYDVKMKEKGDIPEGYSVSREKKERFSLILESASTNQTSMYLCASSKLAGGPENIQYFGAGTRLSVL.

In this sample, this clonotype turned up many times. The V gene is TRBV7-8, the J gene TRBJ2-3; TRBD1 or TRBD2 may be the D gene (5 bases each). The germline V gene encodes CDR1 SGHVS and CDR2 FQNEAQ. The V end lost 5 bases, the J end lost 0 bases, and 15 bases lay between the germline ends. This CDR3 is 16 amino acids long. The chain's CDR3 is CASSPRRGPSTDTQYF. CDR3 DNA sequence: TGTGCCAGCAGCCCCCGCCGGGGCCCTAGCACAGATACGCAGTATTTT. Variable domain in full (rest from reference TRBV7-8 and TRBJ2-3): GAGVSQSPRYKVAKRGQDVALRCDPISGHVSLFWYQQALGQGPEFLTYFQNEAQLDKSGLPSDRFFAERPEGSVSTLKIQRTQQEDSAVYLCASSPRRGPSTDTQYFGPGTRLTVL.

This clonotype was seen a handful of times. The J gene is TRBJ1-1, the V gene TRBV4-2; D unclear. Trimming took 5 bases from V and 1 from J, leaving 8 bases between them. The CDR3 runs to 13 residues. Germline V lookup: CDR1 LGHNA, CDR2 YNFKEQ. DNA of the CDR3: TGTGCCAGCAGCAAATATCAGAACACTGAAGCTTTCTTT. Its translation is CASSKYQNTEAFF.

This clonotype has only a few counts. V is TRBV18 and J is TRBJ2-4, with 10 bases lining up with TRBD2. CDR1 and CDR2 from the germline V gene are KGHSH and LQKENI. Unmatched junction bases numbered 9, after V lost 3 bases and J lost 7 bases. The CDR3 contains 16 residues. The CDR3 sequence is CASSPNSGRAANIQYF. The CDR3 DNA is TGTGCCAGCTCACCTAACAGCGGGAGGGCCGCGAACATTCAGTACTTC.

The count of this clonotype is one. This chain uses TRBV16 with TRBJ1-1; D is unresolved. V was pared by 2 bases and J by 7 bases, with 11 bases between. The germline gives CDR1 KGHSY, CDR2 FQNENV. This CDR3 region has 13 residues. The CDR3 region has the DNA TGTGCCAGCAGCCAAATGTCAGGAGATGAAGCTTTCTTT. Translation: CASSQMSGDEAFF. The variable domain in full, with the rest retrieved from reference TRBV16 and TRBJ1-1, is GEEVAQTPKHLVRGEGQKAKLYCAPIKGHSYVFWYQQVLKNEFKFLISFQNENVFDETGMPKERFSAKCLPNSPCSLEIQATKLEDSAVYFCASSQMSGDEAFFGQGTRLTVV.

This clonotype was seen repeatedly, ten times or more. The chain combines TRBV12-3 or TRBV12-4 with TRBJ1-2; no definite D call. V shed 1 base and J shed 5 bases, with 11 bases lying between them. The CDR3 is 14 amino acids. The CDR3 sequence: CASSLGRNVYGYTF. CDR3 nucleotide sequence: TGTGCCAGCAGTTTAGGCAGAAATGTTTATGGCTACACCTTC.

This clonotype has at least ten counts. The rearrangement uses TRBV10-1 and TRBJ2-3, with TRBD1 matching 7 bases. Germline-derived CDR1 and CDR2 are WNHNN and SYGVQD (reference sequence). V gave up 5 bases and J gave up 3 bases; unmatched junction bases: 8. CDR3 length equals 15 residues. The CDR3 DNA follows: TGCGCCAGCAGTACTACAGGGGCCTTGACAGATACGCAGTATTTT. This sequence encodes CASSTTGALTDTQYF.

The chain joins TRBV20-1 to TRBJ2-7; possible D gene TRBD1, 6 bases. Germline assignment: CDR1 DFQATT and CDR2 SNEGSKA (reference sequence). This CDR3 region has 19 residues. DNA for the CDR3: TGCAGCGTCAGGGGTGGAGAGGGGCTGAAAACCGGGACACCTTACGAGCAGTACTTC. Amino acid sequence: CSVRGGEGLKTGTPYEQYF.

The chain recombines TRBV24-1 with TRBJ2-5; unclear D gene. The CDR3 sequence is 13 residues long. Germline assignment: CDR1 KGHDR and CDR2 SFDVKD. In nucleotides, the CDR3 is TGTGTGGCGCCCCTTCCGTCTTGGGAGACCCAGTACTTC. It yields the protein CVAPLPSWETQYF.

This rearrangement joins TRBV6-5 to TRBJ2-7; 7 bases fit TRBD1. The CDR3 consists of 14 residues. With 0 bases clipped from V and 7 bases from J, the junction kept 6 bases outside the gene matches. The germline CDR1 and CDR2 sequences are MNHEY and SVGAGI. The CDR3 nucleotides read TGTGCCAGCAGTTACTCGGCGACAGGGTGGGAGCAGTACTTC. It translates to CASSYSATGWEQYF.

In this sample, this clonotype turned up many times. This chain uses TRBV7-9 with TRBJ1-1, with TRBD1 matching 7 bases. Germline V gene data show CDR1 as SEHNR and CDR2 as FQNEAQ (reference sequence). This CDR3 is built from 16 residues. Trimming cost V 4 bases and J 5 bases; bases outside gene matches: 13. CDR3 in DNA: TGTGCCAGCAGCTCCGAGATTCGACAGGGCATAACTGAAGCTTTCTTT. This gives the protein CASSSEIRQGITEAFF.

This clonotype was counted many times. The chain employs TRBV27 and TRBJ2-7; D uncertain. Germline-derived CDR1 and CDR2 are MNHEY and SMNVEV (reference sequence). The V end was cut by 2 bases, the J end by 2 bases, with 10 bases between. The CDR3 spans 14 residues. This CDR3 reads CASSLTQTPYEQYF. The CDR3 DNA follows: TGTGCCAGCAGTTTAACACAGACCCCCTACGAGCAGTACTTC.

This clonotype has at least ten counts. This sequence joins TRBV4-3 and TRBJ2-3; either TRBD1 or TRBD2 may fit D (5 bases each). Germline CDR1 and CDR2: LGHNA and YSLEER. CDR3 length: 14 amino acids. V was clipped by 4 bases and J by 4 bases, with 12 bases between them. The CDR3 region is CASSLGTPPDTQYF. In DNA, the CDR3 is TGCGCCAGCAGCCTTGGGACGCCTCCAGATACGCAGTATTTT.